These T cell receptor beta chains were read from a single sample in a study of blood T cell repertoires in COVID-19. TCRdb's copy holds only in-frame clones and misses some; the assay was immunoSEQ multiplex PCR. The sample records 100,000 to 150,000 clones, around 87% being singletons. Sequencing used peripheral blood. The receptors stem from a man between 50 and 59 years old with acute or convalescent COVID-19. Each CDR3 is given with its conserved first and last residue. Fields, in order: CDR3 protein, CDR3 DNA, J gene, D gene, V gene, clone size. A D gene is named only where the DNA matches it firmly. For some rows the clone size is stated as once, few or many, or as a class when expanded; others skip it.

CDR3aa: CASSVVGGAGETQYF
CDR3nt: TGTGCCAGCAGCGTAGTTGGAGGGGCCGGAGAGACCCAGTACTTC
j_gene: TRBJ2-5
d_gene: NA
v_gene: TRBV9
abundance: NA

CDR3aa: CASSQGLAGVETQYF
CDR3nt: TGTGCCAGCAGTCAGGGACTAGCGGGAGTTGAGACCCAGTACTTC
j_gene: TRBJ2-5
d_gene: TRBD2
v_gene: TRBV6-5
abundance: NA

CDR3aa: CASSLARGTDTQYF
CDR3nt: TGTGCCAGCAGCTTAGCCAGGGGGACAGATACGCAGTATTTT
j_gene: TRBJ2-3
d_gene: TRBD1
v_gene: TRBV11-2
abundance: NA

CDR3aa: CASSYRGNQPQHF
CDR3nt: TGTGCCAGCAGTTATCGGGGAAATCAGCCCCAGCATTTT
j_gene: TRBJ1-5
d_gene: NA
v_gene: TRBV6-5
abundance: NA

CDR3aa: CASSSARAGGPLETQYF
CDR3nt: TGCGCCAGCAGCAGTGCCCGGGCGGGAGGGCCTTTAGAGACCCAGTACTTC
j_gene: TRBJ2-5
d_gene: TRBD2
v_gene: TRBV5-1
abundance: few

CDR3aa: CASSRQGGTDTQYF
CDR3nt: TGTGCCAGCAGTCGACAGGGGGGAACAGATACGCAGTATTTT
j_gene: TRBJ2-3
d_gene: TRBD1
v_gene: TRBV2
abundance: NA

CDR3aa: CASSLPGTGSWNTEAFF
CDR3nt: TGCGCCAGCAGCTTGCCGGGGACAGGGAGTTGGAACACTGAAGCTTTCTTT
j_gene: TRBJ1-1
d_gene: TRBD1
v_gene: TRBV5-1
abundance: NA

CDR3aa: CASSPLSGDYGYTF
CDR3nt: TGTGCCAGCAGCCCCCTGTCGGGGGACTATGGCTACACCTTC
j_gene: TRBJ1-2
d_gene: NA
v_gene: TRBV11-2
abundance: once

CDR3aa: CAWNGTGYGSPLHF
CDR3nt: TGTGCCTGGAACGGGACAGGGTATGGTTCACCCCTCCACTTT
j_gene: TRBJ1-6
d_gene: TRBD1
v_gene: TRBV24-1
abundance: NA

CDR3aa: CASSTRDRGLEQYF
CDR3nt: TGTGCCAGTAGTACTCGGGACAGGGGTCTCGAGCAGTACTTC
j_gene: TRBJ2-7
d_gene: TRBD1
v_gene: TRBV19
abundance: NA

CDR3aa: CAISGTSGGTDTQYF
CDR3nt: TGTGCCATCAGTGGGACTAGCGGAGGAACAGATACGCAGTATTTT
j_gene: TRBJ2-3
d_gene: TRBD2
v_gene: TRBV10-3
abundance: NA

CDR3aa: CAISETPPSRGGSYEQYF
CDR3nt: TGTGCCATCAGTGAGACCCCACCTTCGCGGGGGGGGTCCTACGAGCAGTACTTC
j_gene: TRBJ2-7
d_gene: TRBD2
v_gene: TRBV10-3
abundance: NA

CDR3aa: CASSFDRAGEAFF
CDR3nt: TGTGCCAGCAGTTTCGACAGGGCGGGTGAAGCTTTCTTT
j_gene: TRBJ1-1
d_gene: TRBD1
v_gene: TRBV6-2/TRBV6-3
abundance: NA

CDR3aa: CASSILAGDYNEQFF
CDR3nt: TGTGCCAGCAGCATACTAGCGGGAGACTACAATGAGCAGTTCTTC
j_gene: TRBJ2-1
d_gene: TRBD2
v_gene: TRBV27
abundance: NA

CDR3aa: CASSLDPGGAGANVLTF
CDR3nt: TGTGCCAGCAGCTTAGACCCTGGGGGGGCTGGGGCCAACGTCCTGACTTTC
j_gene: TRBJ2-6
d_gene: TRBD2
v_gene: TRBV7-8
abundance: NA

CDR3aa: CASSPAGGGYGYTF
CDR3nt: TGTGCCAGCTCACCAGCGGGGGGGGGCTATGGCTACACCTTC
j_gene: TRBJ1-2
d_gene: NA
v_gene: TRBV18
abundance: NA

CDR3aa: CATSDTGTELKETQYF
CDR3nt: TGTGCCACCAGTGACACAGGGACAGAACTCAAAGAGACCCAGTACTTC
j_gene: TRBJ2-5
d_gene: TRBD1
v_gene: TRBV24-1
abundance: NA

CDR3aa: CASSSLADRGIEKLFF
CDR3nt: TGCGCCAGCAGCTCCTTAGCAGACAGGGGGATCGAAAAACTGTTTTTT
j_gene: TRBJ1-4
d_gene: TRBD1
v_gene: TRBV5-1
abundance: NA

CDR3aa: CASSQNRGNSPLHF
CDR3nt: TGTGCCAGCAGCCAAAACAGGGGGAATTCACCCCTCCACTTT
j_gene: TRBJ1-6
d_gene: TRBD1
v_gene: TRBV3-1/TRBV3-2
abundance: NA

CDR3aa: CASSQLALASYEQYF
CDR3nt: TGTGCCAGCAGCCAGCTAGCTCTCGCCTCCTACGAGCAGTACTTC
j_gene: TRBJ2-7
d_gene: NA
v_gene: TRBV7-8
abundance: few

CDR3aa: CSVERRERVTLNEQFF
CDR3nt: TGCAGCGTTGAAAGGCGGGAGAGGGTTACGTTGAATGAGCAGTTCTTC
j_gene: TRBJ2-1
d_gene: TRBD2
v_gene: TRBV29-1
abundance: NA

CDR3aa: CASSQEGGRKHSPLHF
CDR3nt: TGTGCCAGCAGCCAAGAAGGTGGCAGGAAGCATTCACCCCTCCACTTT
j_gene: TRBJ1-6
d_gene: NA
v_gene: TRBV14
abundance: NA

CDR3aa: CASRPASGENQPQHF
CDR3nt: TGTGCCAGCAGACCCGCGTCGGGGGAAAATCAGCCCCAGCATTTT
j_gene: TRBJ1-5
d_gene: NA
v_gene: TRBV6-5
abundance: NA

CDR3aa: CASSLAGVGTGELFF
CDR3nt: TGTGCCAGCAGCTTGGCGGGGGTGGGCACCGGGGAGCTGTTTTTT
j_gene: TRBJ2-2
d_gene: NA
v_gene: TRBV5-4
abundance: NA

CDR3aa: CASSPIAGSSGANVLTF
CDR3nt: TGTGCCAGCAGCCCGATAGCGGGATCCTCTGGGGCCAACGTCCTGACTTTC
j_gene: TRBJ2-6
d_gene: TRBD2
v_gene: TRBV7-6
abundance: NA

CDR3aa: CASSPDVGGGNTIYF
CDR3nt: TGTGCCAGCAGCCCCGACGTGGGGGGTGGAAACACCATATATTTT
j_gene: TRBJ1-3
d_gene: NA
v_gene: TRBV5-4
abundance: NA

CDR3aa: CATSDNSGRGDGELFF
CDR3nt: TGTGCCACCAGTGATAATAGCGGGAGGGGTGACGGGGAGCTGTTTTTT
j_gene: TRBJ2-2
d_gene: TRBD2
v_gene: TRBV24-1
abundance: NA

CDR3aa: CASSPSRNTGELFF
CDR3nt: TGCGCCAGCAGCCCTAGTAGGAACACCGGGGAGCTGTTTTTT
j_gene: TRBJ2-2
d_gene: NA
v_gene: TRBV5-1
abundance: NA

CDR3aa: CASSLGGTKYYNEQFF
CDR3nt: TGTGCCAGCAGCTTAGGGGGGACTAAATACTACAATGAGCAGTTCTTC
j_gene: TRBJ2-1
d_gene: TRBD2
v_gene: TRBV7-9
abundance: NA

CDR3aa: CASSPAGQGVAEAFF
CDR3nt: TGTGCCAGCTCACCGGCGGGACAGGGAGTAGCTGAAGCTTTCTTT
j_gene: TRBJ1-1
d_gene: TRBD1
v_gene: TRBV18
abundance: NA

CDR3aa: CASSVGLAGDYEQYF
CDR3nt: TGTGCCAGCAGCGTCGGGCTAGCGGGCGACTACGAGCAGTACTTC
j_gene: TRBJ2-7
d_gene: TRBD2
v_gene: TRBV13
abundance: NA

CDR3aa: CASLTSGGDTQYF
CDR3nt: TGTGCCAGCCTGACTAGCGGCGGAGATACGCAGTATTTT
j_gene: TRBJ2-3
d_gene: TRBD2
v_gene: TRBV2
abundance: NA

CDR3aa: CASSEYGTQNTEAFF
CDR3nt: TGTGCCAGCAGTGAATATGGGACACAGAACACTGAAGCTTTCTTT
j_gene: TRBJ1-1
d_gene: NA
v_gene: TRBV6-1
abundance: NA

CDR3aa: CATSGGDRGAYEQYF
CDR3nt: TGTGCCACCAGTGGGGGGGACAGGGGGGCCTACGAGCAGTACTTC
j_gene: TRBJ2-7
d_gene: TRBD1
v_gene: TRBV24-1
abundance: NA

CDR3aa: CATSDPDRGETQYF
CDR3nt: TGTGCCACCAGTGACCCTGACAGGGGGGAGACCCAGTACTTC
j_gene: TRBJ2-5
d_gene: TRBD1
v_gene: TRBV24-1
abundance: NA

CDR3aa: CATSDVGQGRNEQFF
CDR3nt: TGTGCCACCAGTGATGTGGGACAGGGCAGAAATGAGCAGTTCTTC
j_gene: TRBJ2-1
d_gene: TRBD1
v_gene: TRBV24-1
abundance: NA

CDR3aa: CASSFGQGAGANVLTF
CDR3nt: TGTGCCAGCAGCTTCGGACAGGGGGCTGGGGCCAACGTCCTGACTTTC
j_gene: TRBJ2-6
d_gene: TRBD1
v_gene: TRBV11-2
abundance: NA

CDR3aa: CASGLVQGGRGTYEQYF
CDR3nt: TGTGCTAGTGGTTTGGTACAGGGCGGTCGGGGAACCTACGAGCAGTACTTC
j_gene: TRBJ2-7
d_gene: NA
v_gene: TRBV12-5
abundance: NA

CDR3aa: CASSETRGGQGFTYGYTF
CDR3nt: TGTGCCAGCAGTGAAACTCGGGGCGGACAGGGGTTTACCTATGGCTACACCTTC
j_gene: TRBJ1-2
d_gene: TRBD1
v_gene: TRBV6-1
abundance: NA

CDR3aa: CASIEQGFGNTIYF
CDR3nt: TGTGCCAGCATAGAACAGGGCTTTGGAAACACCATATATTTT
j_gene: TRBJ1-3
d_gene: NA
v_gene: TRBV6-5
abundance: NA

CDR3aa: CASSLVSGKAGELFF
CDR3nt: TGTGCCAGCAGCTTAGTTAGCGGGAAAGCCGGGGAGCTGTTTTTT
j_gene: TRBJ2-2
d_gene: TRBD2
v_gene: TRBV7-6
abundance: NA

CDR3aa: CASSYDRDSPLHF
CDR3nt: TGTGCCAGCAGCTACGACAGGGATTCACCCCTCCACTTT
j_gene: TRBJ1-6
d_gene: TRBD1
v_gene: TRBV5-8
abundance: NA

CDR3aa: CASSQGVGQGAWNEQFF
CDR3nt: TGTGCCAGCAGCCAAGGCGTGGGGCAGGGGGCATGGAATGAGCAGTTCTTC
j_gene: TRBJ2-1
d_gene: TRBD1
v_gene: TRBV3-1/TRBV3-2
abundance: NA

CDR3aa: CASSPTGAADTQYF
CDR3nt: TGTGCCAGCAGCCCGACAGGGGCGGCAGATACGCAGTATTTT
j_gene: TRBJ2-3
d_gene: TRBD1
v_gene: TRBV7-2
abundance: NA

CDR3aa: CASSYEANTEAFF
CDR3nt: TGTGCCAGCAGTTACGAGGCGAACACTGAAGCTTTCTTT
j_gene: TRBJ1-1
d_gene: NA
v_gene: TRBV6-5
abundance: NA

CDR3aa: CASSSGRADEQFF
CDR3nt: TGCGCCAGCAGCAGCGGGAGGGCCGATGAGCAGTTCTTC
j_gene: TRBJ2-1
d_gene: TRBD2
v_gene: TRBV4-3
abundance: NA

CDR3aa: CASRSRESVYNEQFF
CDR3nt: TGTGCCAGCAGGTCTAGGGAGTCAGTCTACAATGAGCAGTTCTTC
j_gene: TRBJ2-1
d_gene: NA
v_gene: TRBV2
abundance: NA

CDR3aa: CASSSGLAGRTDTQYF
CDR3nt: TGTGCCAGCAGCTCCGGACTAGCGGGACGCACAGATACGCAGTATTTT
j_gene: TRBJ2-3
d_gene: TRBD2
v_gene: TRBV7-9
abundance: NA

CDR3aa: CASSPLLRTGSHGYTF
CDR3nt: TGTGCCAGCAGCCCCCTACTAAGGACAGGGAGCCATGGCTACACCTTC
j_gene: TRBJ1-2
d_gene: TRBD1
v_gene: TRBV7-2
abundance: once

CDR3aa: CASSLRDSSYEQYF
CDR3nt: TGTGCCAGCAGCCTCAGGGACAGCTCCTACGAGCAGTACTTC
j_gene: TRBJ2-7
d_gene: TRBD1
v_gene: TRBV6-5
abundance: NA